These 27 T cell receptor beta chains were sequenced from one sample in a study of blood T cell repertoires in COVID-19. Profiling relied on immunoSEQ multiplex PCR, and the TCRdb table lists in-frame clones only, not all of them. The repertoire holds hundreds of thousands of clones, with around 88% as singletons. What was sequenced was peripheral blood. These TCRs come from an older man with acute or convalescent COVID-19.

The rearrangement joins TRBV28 to TRBJ2-5; 14 positions match TRBD2. The CDR3 totals 18 residues. Unmatched junction bases numbered 11, after V lost 4 bases and J lost 4 bases. Germline CDR1 and CDR2: MDHEN and SYDVKM. The CDR3 DNA reads TGTGCCAGCAGTTCACGGAGACTAGCGGGAGGGAGAGGAGAGACCCAGTACTTC. This sequence encodes CASSSRRLAGGRGETQYF.

The chain has TRBV5-1 and TRBJ2-5, with 10 bases identical to TRBD2. Germline CDR1 is SGHRS and CDR2 is YFSETQ. This CDR3 comprises 16 residues. V gave up 0 bases and J gave up 4 bases; unmatched junction bases: 6. CDR3: CASSLGLAGDSETQYF. The DNA of the CDR3 is TGCGCCAGCAGCTTGGGGCTAGCGGGGGACTCAGAGACCCAGTACTTC.

Remarks on this clone: Other nucleotide sequences from this sample produce the same CDR3. The genes are TRBV9 and TRBJ2-7; 9 bases line up with TRBD2. CDR1 and CDR2 from the germline V gene are SGDLS and YYNGEE. J lost 4 bases, V lost 0 bases, and 2 bases had no gene match. This CDR3 spans 14 amino acids. In DNA, the CDR3 is TGTGCCAGCAGCGTAGCCAGCGGGGGGTACGAGCAGTACTTC. Residues: CASSVASGGYEQYF.

V usage is TRBV7-8 and J usage is TRBJ2-7; 9 positions match TRBD2. This CDR3 contains 16 residues. With V trimmed by 5 bases and J by 4 bases, 12 bases remained unmatched. CDR1 is SGHVS and CDR2 is FQNEAQ in the germline V gene. CDR3 region: CASSKSGGLAGYEQYF. The CDR3 DNA reads TGTGCCAGCAGCAAATCCGGGGGGCTAGCGGGATACGAGCAGTACTTC.

This rearrangement joins TRBV10-3 to TRBJ1-1; 7 bases are shared with TRBD1. V shed 2 bases, J shed 4 bases, and the junction held 7 bases outside the gene matches. Germline V gene lookup returns CDR1 ENHRY and CDR2 SYGVKD. The CDR3 is 15 amino acids. CDR3 sequence (DNA): TGTGCCATCAGTGAGCAAGACAGGGCGAGCACTGAAGCTTTCTTT. This gives the protein CAISEQDRASTEAFF.

The chain carries TRBV14 and TRBJ2-5; TRBD2 might be the D (6 bases). The CDR3 covers 15 residues. Germline CDR1 SGHDN, CDR2 FVKESK. The germline V and J ends were trimmed by 1 base and 0 bases, with 9 bases remaining between them. The CDR3 region is CASSQGAGYQETQYF. CDR3 nucleotides: TGTGCCAGCAGCCAAGGGGCGGGGTACCAAGAGACCCAGTACTTC.

The genes are TRBV18 and TRBJ2-1; D perhaps matches TRBD2 (6 bases). The length of the CDR3 is 16 residues. Per germline, CDR1 KGHSH and CDR2 LQKENI. Trimming left V 3 bases short and J 1 base short, with 13 bases between. The CDR3 nucleotides read TGTGCCAGCTCACCGCGACTAGTCGGGTCCTACAATGAGCAGTTCTTC. Protein: CASSPRLVGSYNEQFF.

The chain is built from TRBV14 and TRBJ1-5, with D possibly matching TRBD1 (6 bases). The germline V gene encodes CDR1 SGHDN and CDR2 FVKESK. V lost 0 bases to trimming and J lost 3 bases, with 15 bases between them. The CDR3 spans 17 residues. The DNA for the CDR3 is TGTGCCAGCAGCCAAGAGGGGGGGGCGGGTAACAATCAGCCCCAGCATTTT. It yields the protein CASSQEGGAGNNQPQHF.

As to this clone: Compared with germline, one end of the junction differs, possibly owing to a read error. This sequence joins TRBV28 and TRBJ1-4; D not certain. The CDR3 extends over 12 amino acids. Germline CDR1 reads MDHEN; CDR2 reads SYDVKM. In nucleotides, the CDR3 is TGTGCCAGCAGTTTAAAGCCCGCGGAGGCCCATTTT. This translates into CASSLKPAEAHF.

The rearrangement uses TRBV7-2 and TRBJ1-4, with 8 positions matching TRBD1. V trimming: 3 bases; J trimming: 8 bases; junction bases outside the gene matches: 5. CDR3 length equals 14 residues. Germline CDR1 and CDR2: SGHTA and FQGNSA. CDR3 loop: CASSFDRGAEKLFF. The CDR3, as DNA: TGTGCCAGCAGCTTCGACAGGGGCGCCGAAAAACTGTTTTTT.

A remark on this clone: The sample holds other DNA sequences that translate to the same CDR3. The J gene is TRBJ2-7, the V gene TRBV20-1; TRBD1 is a possible D gene (5 bases). Per germline, CDR1 DFQATT and CDR2 SNEGSKA (reference sequence). V was shortened by 1 base and J by 6 bases, with 7 bases between the two germline ends. This CDR3 comprises 11 residues. Written as DNA, the CDR3 is TGCAGTGCTAGAGGGGGCTTCGAGCAGTACTTC. Amino acid sequence: CSARGGFEQYF.

The V and J genes are TRBV7-2 and TRBJ2-7; possible D gene TRBD2, 6 bases. There are 14 residues in the CDR3. V lost 4 bases and J 2 bases, leaving 12 bases between the germline ends. Germline V gene lookup returns CDR1 SGHTA and CDR2 FQGNSA. CDR3 sequence reads: CASSYGLFPYEQYF. CDR3 sequence (DNA): TGTGCCAGCAGCTACGGACTATTCCCCTACGAGCAGTACTTC. The entire variable domain, with the rest obtained from reference TRBV7-2 and TRBJ2-7, is as follows: GAGVSQSPSNKVTEKGKDVELRCDPISGHTALYWYRQSLGQGLEFLIYFQGNSAPDKSGLPSDRFSAERTGGSVSTLTIQRTQQEDSAVYLCASSYGLFPYEQYFGPGTRLTVT.

In nucleotides, the CDR3 is TGTGCCAGCAGCCAAGGTGGACAGGGGGCGCATCTTGGCTACACCTTC. Its protein product is CASSQGGQGAHLGYTF. The chain recombines TRBV4-2 with TRBJ1-2, with 11 bases lining up with TRBD1. CDR1 is LGHNA, CDR2 YNFKEQ, per germline. V dropped 1 base and J dropped 7; count of bases not matched to a gene: 8. The CDR3 length is 16 residues.

The rearrangement links TRBV9 to TRBJ2-5; 9 bases match TRBD2. The ends lost 3 bases at V and 9 bases at J; junction bases unmatched: 9. Germline lookup yields CDR1 SGDLS and CDR2 YYNGEE. This CDR3 is 14 amino acids long. The CDR3 nucleotides are TGTGCCAGCAGCGGTAGCGGGGGCCGTGAGGCCCAGTACTTC. Its translation: CASSGSGGREAQYF.

The chain links TRBV28 to TRBJ1-1; the D gene is possibly TRBD1 (5 bases). The CDR3 is 14 residues long. V lost 2 bases to trimming and J lost 7 bases, with 14 bases between them. Germline V gene lookup returns CDR1 MDHEN and CDR2 SYDVKM. CDR3 in amino acids: CASSLPMGGFEAFF. In DNA, the CDR3 is TGTGCCAGCAGTTTACCCATGGGGGGGTTTGAAGCTTTCTTT.

The chain links TRBV5-8 to TRBJ1-1; 9 positions agree with TRBD1. V shed 6 bases, J shed 1 base, and the junction held 10 bases outside the gene matches. The germline CDR1 and CDR2 sequences are SGHTS and YDEGEE. There are 16 residues in the CDR3. Here the CDR3 DNA reads TGTGCCAGCACGGCGTACAGGGGGCTACAGAACACTGAAGCTTTCTTT. Translating gives CASTAYRGLQNTEAFF.

This sequence joins TRBV13 and TRBJ1-1; possible D gene TRBD1, 5 bases. The CDR3 spans 15 residues. Deletions cut 1 base from V and 2 bases from J, with 11 bases between. CDR1 and CDR2 (germline): PRHDT, FYEKMQ (reference sequence). The CDR3 region is CASSLEGRANTEAFF. The CDR3 bases are TGTGCCAGCAGCTTAGAGGGCAGGGCTAACACTGAAGCTTTCTTT.

V usage is TRBV27 and J usage is TRBJ1-5; D unresolved. Germline CDR1 and CDR2: MNHEY and SMNVEV (reference sequence). Trimming took off 1 base at V and 5 bases at J, with 6 bases between the two ends. The CDR3 covers 13 residues. The CDR3 loop is CASSLFGDQPQHF. The CDR3 bases are TGTGCCAGCAGTTTATTCGGGGATCAGCCCCAGCATTTT.

The gene calls are TRBV7-2 and TRBJ2-1; possible D gene TRBD2, 5 bases. This CDR3 has 15 amino acids. Trimming pared 1 base from V and 9 bases from J, leaving 16 bases between. Germline V gene lookup returns CDR1 SGHTA and CDR2 FQGNSA. The CDR3 DNA sequence: TGTGCCAGCAGCTTAGAGGGAGCTCGGGGAGCTGAGCAGTTCTTC. Translated: CASSLEGARGAEQFF.

This clone came up a few times. The V gene is TRBV10-2, the J gene TRBJ2-7; 12 positions match TRBD1. The junction had 7 bases not matched to a gene; V was cut back by 3 bases and J by 4 bases. CDR3 length equals 16 residues. The germline CDR1 and CDR2 sequences are WSHSY and SAAADI. The CDR3 protein is CASSDPGTGGRYEQYF. Written as DNA, the CDR3 is TGCGCCAGCAGTGACCCAGGGACAGGGGGCAGATACGAGCAGTACTTC.

The CDR3 region is CASSVAGGQTGELFF. In DNA, the CDR3 is TGTGCCAGCAGTGTAGCGGGGGGGCAAACCGGGGAGCTGTTTTTT. This rearrangement joins TRBV6-6 to TRBJ2-2; 11 nucleotides line up with TRBD2. Unmatched junction bases numbered 4, after V lost 5 bases and J lost 5 bases. From germline, CDR1 is MNHNY and CDR2 SVGAGI (reference sequence). The CDR3 is 15 amino acids.

The V gene is TRBV13, the J gene TRBJ2-7; a weak D match, TRBD2 (6 bases). Germline V gene sequence: CDR1 PRHDT, CDR2 FYEKMQ (reference sequence). The CDR3 covers 18 residues. The ends were cut back, 5 bases at V and 7 bases at J, with 30 bases in the middle. DNA for the CDR3: TGTGCCAGCAGCAGCCGTCCGTCTATCGGGGGTGGAATTGGAGAGCAGTACTTC. It codes for CASSSRPSIGGGIGEQYF.

The rearrangement links TRBV7-9 to TRBJ2-3; D gene uncertain. V was cut by 1 base and J by 2 bases, with 7 bases left in between. The CDR3 runs to 14 residues. CDR1 is SEHNR, CDR2 FQNEAQ, per germline (reference sequence). DNA of the CDR3: TGTGCCAGCAGCTTAGTATCGGTCACAGATACGCAGTATTTT. Its protein product is CASSLVSVTDTQYF.

The J gene is TRBJ2-1, the V gene TRBV19; weak D call: TRBD2 (5 bases). Germline V gene sequence: CDR1 LNHDA, CDR2 SQIVND (reference sequence). The CDR3 extends over 13 amino acids. The V end lost 7 bases, the J end lost 5 bases, and 12 bases lay between the germline ends. CDR3 residues: CASTRGQNNEQFF. CDR3 in DNA: TGTGCCAGTACCCGAGGGCAGAACAATGAGCAGTTCTTC.

This chain joins TRBV7-2 and TRBJ1-4; 7 bases match TRBD1. After removal of 3 bases from V and 8 bases from J, the junction contained 9 bases not matched to a gene. CDR3 length equals 15 residues. The germline gives CDR1 SGHTA, CDR2 FQGNSA. This CDR3 reads CASSFRTGLEEKLFF. CDR3 DNA sequence: TGTGCCAGCAGCTTCCGGACAGGCCTGGAGGAAAAACTGTTTTTT.

The chain employs TRBV6-5 and TRBJ2-2, with TRBD1 matching over 9 bases. The trim removed 6 bases at V and 3 bases at J, leaving 5 bases unmatched. The CDR3 runs to 15 residues. Germline V gene lookup returns CDR1 MNHEY and CDR2 SVGAGI. The CDR3 sequence: CASSRTGVDTGELFF. Here the CDR3 DNA reads TGTGCCAGCAGCCGGACAGGGGTGGACACCGGGGAGCTGTTTTTT.

The rearrangement uses TRBV2 and TRBJ2-2, with 7 nucleotides matching TRBD1. CDR1 SNHLY and CDR2 FYNNEI come from the germline V gene. V was pared by 6 bases and J by 0 bases, with 4 bases of the junction left unmatched. The CDR3 is 15 residues long. This CDR3 is CASRRQGPNTGELFF. CDR3 bases: TGTGCCAGCAGGCGACAGGGCCCGAACACCGGGGAGCTGTTTTTT. Supplemented by reference TRBV2 and TRBJ2-2, the full variable domain reads EPEVTQTPSHQVTQMGQEVILRCVPISNHLYFYWYRQILGQKVEFLVSFYNNEISEKSEIFDDQFSVERPDGSNFTLKIRSTKLEDSAMYFCASRRQGPNTGELFFGEGSRLTVL.